The rows below give T cell receptor beta chains drawn from one sample of a study of Graves' ophthalmopathy and Graves' hyperthyroidism. TCRdb re-analysed the multiplex PCR reads in MiXCR, keeping a single row per CDR3 protein. The table lists about 620,000 distinct CDR3 sequences, roughly 20% of them singletons. Source material: peripheral blood. Receptors originate from a woman aged 18 to 35 with stable Graves' hyperthyroidism. Some clones in this sample may be carry-over from other donors' samples. CDR3s include the opening cysteine and the closing phenylalanine or tryptophan. The D gene is left open where the match is weak. Clone sizes are given selectively: once, few, many, or a class where the clone is expanded.

j_gene | len | d_gene | v_gene | abundance | CDR3nt | CDR3aa
TRBJ1-1 | 15 | TRBD1 | TRBV10-3 | NA | TGTGCCATCCGGACAGGGTCGGGCGCGAACACTGAAGCTTTCTTT | CAIRTGSGANTEAFF
TRBJ1-1 | 13 | NA | TRBV7-6 | many | TGTGCCAGCAGCTTAGCCGTAGATACTGAAGCTTTCTTT | CASSLAVDTEAFF
TRBJ2-7 | 14 | NA | TRBV7-2 | many | TGTGCCAGCAGCCGTATCCCACCGACCTACGAGCAGTACTTC | CASSRIPPTYEQYF
TRBJ1-5 | 12 | NA | TRBV10-3 | NA | TGTGCCAGCAGCCAAACCGATCAGCCCCAGCATTTT | CASSQTDQPQHF
TRBJ2-7 | 16 | TRBD1 | TRBV28 | many | TGTGCCAGCAGTCCCCAGGGACAGGGGGACCTCTACGAGCAGTACTTC | CASSPQGQGDLYEQYF
TRBJ1-2 | 14 | NA | TRBV6-1 | many | TGTGCCAGCAGGAACCAAGTCGACAGGTATGGCTACACCTTC | CASRNQVDRYGYTF
TRBJ2-7 | 13 | NA | TRBV5-1 | few | TGCGCCAGCAGCGCCTACCAGGGGTACGAGCAGTACTTC | CASSAYQGYEQYF
TRBJ1-2 | 13 | TRBD1 | TRBV10-3 | many | TGTGCCACCCTCGGGACAGGGAACTATGGCTACACCTTC | CATLGTGNYGYTF
TRBJ1-1 | 15 | NA | TRBV5-1 | many | TGCGCCAGCAGCTTGGAGGGACCCATGGGAACTGAAGCTTTCTTT | CASSLEGPMGTEAFF
TRBJ2-5 | 15 | NA | TRBV5-1 | many | TGCGCCAGCAGCTCTCGACAGGCCCTGAGGGAGACCCAGTACTTC | CASSSRQALRETQYF
TRBJ2-7 | 13 | NA | TRBV6-5 | NA | TGTTCCAGCAGTTACTCATACGGGTACGAGCATTACTTC | CSSSYSYGYEHYF
TRBJ2-5 | 16 | NA | TRBV7-2 | many | TGTGCCAGCAGCCCAACAGGGGGGCGGGAGTGGGAGACCCAGTACTTC | CASSPTGGREWETQYF
TRBJ2-5 | 16 | TRBD2 | TRBV6-1 | once | TGTGCCAGCAGCCAGCGGGGCTCCATCGTGCAAGAGACCCAGTACTTC | CASSQRGSIVQETQYF
TRBJ2-2 | 16 | TRBD2 | TRBV11-2 | many | TGTGCCAGCAGCTTGTCGAGCGGGAGGGTCGCCGGGGAGCTGTTTTTT | CASSLSSGRVAGELFF
TRBJ2-3 | 15 | NA | TRBV4-1 | NA | TGCGCCAGCAGCCGGGCACCCGAAGCCACAGATACGCAGTATTTT | CASSRAPEATDTQYF
TRBJ2-6 | 22 | TRBD1 | TRBV7-1 | NA | TGTGCCAGCAGCTCCCATCTGGCTCCGGGACAGCACTACCGCTCTGGGGCCAACGTCCTGACTTTC | CASSSHLAPGQHYRSGANVLTF
TRBJ1-1 | 14 | NA | TRBV6-5 | many | TGTGCCAGCAGTTACTCGTGGGAGAACACTGAAGCTTTCTTT | CASSYSWENTEAFF
TRBJ1-1 | 14 | NA | TRBV12-3/TRBV12-4 | few | TGTGCCAGCAGTTCCTGGCCAGGGGAGAGTGAAGCTTTCTTT | CASSSWPGESEAFF
TRBJ1-1 | 12 | NA | TRBV28 | NA | TGTGCCAGCAGTTTATGGACAGGCATGGCTTTCTTT | CASSLWTGMAFF
TRBJ2-2 | 14 | NA | TRBV29-1 | many | TGCAGCGTTCGAGGGCCAGGGGACACCGGGGAGCTGTTTTTT | CSVRGPGDTGELFF
TRBJ1-1 | 13 | NA | TRBV29-1 | many | TGCAGCGTTGACGTAGGGAGGGGCACTGAAGCTTTCTTT | CSVDVGRGTEAFF
TRBJ2-5 | 12 | NA | TRBV12-3/TRBV12-4 | many | TGTGCCAGCAGACAGGGCGTCGAGACCCAGTACTTC | CASRQGVETQYF
TRBJ2-7 | 14 | TRBD2 | TRBV20-1 | many | TGCAGTGCACCCGCTAGCGGGGACATAAACGAGCAGTACTTC | CSAPASGDINEQYF
TRBJ1-1 | 16 | NA | TRBV2 | few | TGTGCCAGCAGTGAAGCGCTTTGGGGGGCATACACTGAAGCTTTCTTT | CASSEALWGAYTEAFF
TRBJ1-1 | 16 | NA | TRBV19 | NA | TGTGCCAGTAGTATCCAACCGAACACAGGATTCACTGAAGCTTTCTTT | CASSIQPNTGFTEAFF
TRBJ2-7 | 11 | NA | TRBV12-5 | many | TGTGCTAGTGGTTTGGATAAGGGGCAGTACTTC | CASGLDKGQYF
TRBJ2-2 | 13 | NA | TRBV12-3/TRBV12-4 | NA | TGTGCCAGCACTCGATGGGCGACCGGGGAGCTGTTTTTT | CASTRWATGELFF
TRBJ1-1 | 18 | TRBD1 | TRBV13 | NA | TGTGCCAGCAGCTCACCAAGACAGGGCGCCCTTATGAACACTGAAGCTTTCTTT | CASSSPRQGALMNTEAFF
TRBJ2-7 | 11 | NA | TRBV5-5 | NA | TGTGCCAGCAGCACCCCCCTCGAGCAGTACTTC | CASSTPLEQYF
TRBJ1-5 | 15 | NA | TRBV2 | once | TGTGCCAGCAGTGTGCAGGAGGCCGGCAATCAGCCCCAGCATTTT | CASSVQEAGNQPQHF
TRBJ1-5 | 15 | NA | TRBV5-1 | many | TGCGCCAGCAGCTTCAACGGGGGTCGGGGTCAGCCCCAGCATTTT | CASSFNGGRGQPQHF
TRBJ2-7 | 15 | NA | TRBV12-3/TRBV12-4 | many | TGTGCCAGCAGTTTCCAGGGTAAGAGCTCCTACGAGCAGTACTTC | CASSFQGKSSYEQYF
TRBJ2-7 | 12 | NA | TRBV19 | NA | TGTGCCGGGGGCAGGGCTTTCCACGAGCAGTACTTC | CAGGRAFHEQYF
TRBJ2-5 | 16 | TRBD2 | TRBV6-1 | many | TGTGCCAGCAGTACGACTAGCGGGGGGGACCAAGAGACCCAGTACTTC | CASSTTSGGDQETQYF
TRBJ2-6 | 17 | NA | TRBV28 | many | TGTGCCAGCAGTTTACCTAGACGGCTCTCCCGGGCCAACGTCCTGACTTTC | CASSLPRRLSRANVLTF
TRBJ2-7 | 15 | TRBD2 | TRBV28 | few | TGTGCCAGCAGCGGGCTGACTAGCGGTGTCTACGAGCAGTACTTC | CASSGLTSGVYEQYF
TRBJ2-2 | 13 | NA | TRBV29-1 | many | TGCAGCGTCGCGACAGGGAACACCGGGGAGCTGTTTTTT | CSVATGNTGELFF
TRBJ2-7 | 13 | NA | TRBV7-9 | many | TGTGCCAGCAGCCCCAGTCGGGCGTACGAGCAGTACTTC | CASSPSRAYEQYF
TRBJ1-1 | 16 | NA | TRBV6-1 | many | TGTGCCAGCAGAAGCGGACTTCAGGTAGAGAACACTGAAGCTTTCTTT | CASRSGLQVENTEAFF
TRBJ2-7 | 15 | NA | TRBV29-1 | many | TGCAGCGTTGAAGAGCGGCAGGGGAGCTCCTACGAGCAGTACTTC | CSVEERQGSSYEQYF
TRBJ1-1 | 13 | NA | TRBV6-2/TRBV6-3 | NA | TGTGCCAGCAGCTACCCCGGAAGGGCGGAAGCTTTCTTT | CASSYPGRAEAFF
TRBJ1-2 | 15 | TRBD1 | TRBV6-5 | many | TGTGCCAGCAGTTCTACAGGGGACATACACTATGGCTACACCTTC | CASSSTGDIHYGYTF
TRBJ2-5 | 18 | TRBD2 | TRBV12-3/TRBV12-4 | many | TGTGCCAGCAGTACTCGACTAGCGGGGGTGGGGACGGCCGAGACCCAGTACTTC | CASSTRLAGVGTAETQYF
TRBJ2-7 | 16 | NA | TRBV5-1 | NA | TGCGCCAGCAGCTTGGGGCGGGGGACATACACCTACGAGCAGTACTTC | CASSLGRGTYTYEQYF
TRBJ1-2 | 14 | TRBD1 | TRBV18 | few | TGTGCCAGCTCAGAGGGACAGGGGGACTATGGCTACACCTTC | CASSEGQGDYGYTF
TRBJ2-5 | 15 | NA | TRBV6-2/TRBV6-3 | NA | TGTGCCAGCACGAATACGTGGACGGCCATGGAGACCCAGTACTTC | CASTNTWTAMETQYF
TRBJ2-7 | 14 | NA | TRBV3-1 | few | TGTGCCAGCAGCCAAGATAGTTACCCCTACGAGCAGTACTTC | CASSQDSYPYEQYF
TRBJ2-5 | 14 | TRBD1 | TRBV7-2 | many | TGTGCCAGCAGCTCAGGACAGGGCCAAGAGACCCAGTACTTC | CASSSGQGQETQYF
TRBJ1-2 | 13 | TRBD1 | TRBV5-1 | NA | TGCGCCAGCAGACCTATACAGGGGCATGGCTACACCTTC | CASRPIQGHGYTF
TRBJ2-5 | 13 | NA | TRBV18 | many | TGTGCCAGCTCACCACCCTCCCAAGAGACCCAGTACTTC | CASSPPSQETQYF
TRBJ1-1 | 13 | TRBD1 | TRBV6-1 | many | TGTGCCAGCAGTCTGGACAGGGCTGTTCGGGCTTTCTTT | CASSLDRAVRAFF
TRBJ1-2 | 15 | NA | TRBV15 | NA | TGTGCCACCAGCAGAGATCGGGGAGCTAACTATGGCTACACCTTC | CATSRDRGANYGYTF
TRBJ2-5 | 17 | TRBD1 | TRBV24-1 | NA | TGTGCCACCAGTGATCCCGGGGACAGGGGGCTAGGGGAGACCCAGTACTTC | CATSDPGDRGLGETQYF
TRBJ1-1 | 14 | NA | TRBV6-1 | many | TGTGCCAGCAGTGAAATAGCCGGGGGCAGTTCTGCTTTCTTT | CASSEIAGGSSAFF
TRBJ2-7 | 11 | NA | TRBV20-1 | few | TGCAGTGCGCGGCTGGGCGACGAGCAGTACTTC | CSARLGDEQYF
TRBJ2-7 | 11 | NA | TRBV30 | many | TGTGCCTGGAGTATGGGCACTGGGCAGTACTTC | CAWSMGTGQYF
TRBJ1-3 | 15 | TRBD1 | TRBV20-1 | NA | TGCAGTGCTAGAGTTGGGACAGGGGCAGGAAACACCATATATTTT | CSARVGTGAGNTIYF